Reported below is one T cell receptor beta chain. These data belong to a study of T cell changes during pregnancy in multiple sclerosis. CDR1 is SGDLS, CDR2 YYNGEE, per germline. J gave up 5 bases and V 2 bases, and 7 bases lay outside the gene matches. The CDR3 has 15 residues. Only in-frame clones appear in the TCRdb table, and some are missing; sequencing was by immunoSEQ multiplex PCR. The sample holds about 24,000 clones; around four fifths are singletons and the top ten take roughly 14%. The clonotype comes from a female donor in good health, enrolled as a control in a pregnancy study. V and J are TRBV9 and TRBJ1-1, with 9 bases aligning to TRBD1. The sequencing used CD8+ T cells from peripheral blood mononuclear cells, collected in the first trimester of pregnancy. CDR3 nucleotide sequence: TGTGCCAGCAGCGTCAGCGACAGGGGGAGGACTGAAGCTTTCTTT. Its translation: CASSVSDRGRTEAFF.